These T cell receptor beta chains were read from a single sample in a study of T-cell memory formation after mild COVID-19. A single record per CDR3 protein comes from TCRdb applying MiXCR to the 5' RACE reads. The table has about 290,000 distinct CDR3 sequences, more than 15% seen once; the top ten hold roughly 20%. The specimen was PBMCs or a T cell subset sorted from them (not recorded which). Receptors originate from a man aged 18 to 29 who had mild COVID-19 (a few samples of this study predate the infection). Cell type and time point are not known. Each CDR3 is given with its conserved first and last residue. Fields, in order: D gene, clone size, J gene, V gene, CDR3 length, CDR3 DNA, CDR3 protein. A D gene is named only where the DNA matches it firmly. Where a row states a size, it is once, few, many or the class of an expanded clone; other rows omit it.

d_call: NA; clone_size: few; j_call: TRBJ2-1; v_call: TRBV11-2; cdr3_length: 13; cdr3_nt: TGTGCCAGCAGCTATCTGGCCTACAATGAGCAGTTCTTC; cdr3_aa: CASSYLAYNEQFF
d_call: NA; clone_size: few; j_call: TRBJ2-2; v_call: TRBV4-1; cdr3_length: 17; cdr3_nt: TGCGCCAGCAGCCAAGACGGGCAGGGGTCTAAGGGCGGGGAGCTGTTTTTT; cdr3_aa: CASSQDGQGSKGGELFF
d_call: NA; clone_size: few; j_call: TRBJ1-3; v_call: TRBV7-9; cdr3_length: 16; cdr3_nt: TGTGCCAGCAGCCTCATCAGAGGGAGCTCTGGAAACACCATATATTTT; cdr3_aa: CASSLIRGSSGNTIYF
d_call: NA; clone_size: many; j_call: TRBJ1-5; v_call: TRBV20-1; cdr3_length: 13; cdr3_nt: TGCAGTGCTAGGGGGCACGGCAATCAGCCCCAGCATTTT; cdr3_aa: CSARGHGNQPQHF
d_call: NA; clone_size: many; j_call: TRBJ2-1; v_call: TRBV10-3; cdr3_length: 16; cdr3_nt: TGTGCCATCAGTTTAAATCCGGGCCCCGGCGGCGATGAGCAGTTCTTC; cdr3_aa: CAISLNPGPGGDEQFF
d_call: NA; clone_size: NA; j_call: TRBJ1-1; v_call: TRBV14; cdr3_length: 12; cdr3_nt: TGTGCCAGCAGCCAAGGGAGGGTAGAGGCTTTCTTT; cdr3_aa: CASSQGRVEAFF
d_call: NA; clone_size: many; j_call: TRBJ1-6; v_call: TRBV6-2/TRBV6-3; cdr3_length: 15; cdr3_nt: TGTGCCAGCAGTCGCCCGACAGGTCCAAATTCACCCCTCCACTTT; cdr3_aa: CASSRPTGPNSPLHF
d_call: NA; clone_size: few; j_call: TRBJ2-2; v_call: TRBV14; cdr3_length: 15; cdr3_nt: TGTGCCAGCAGCCAAGACGTGGGGGCCACCGGGGAGCTGTTTTTT; cdr3_aa: CASSQDVGATGELFF
d_call: TRBD1; clone_size: once; j_call: TRBJ1-1; v_call: TRBV4-3; cdr3_length: 19; cdr3_nt: TGCGCCAGCAGCCAAGATCGGAGGACAGGAGGGGGGTCCAACACTGAAGCTTTCTTT; cdr3_aa: CASSQDRRTGGGSNTEAFF
d_call: NA; clone_size: once; j_call: TRBJ1-1; v_call: TRBV3-1; cdr3_length: 11; cdr3_nt: TGTGCCAGCAGCCATCGGGCTGAAGCTTTCTTT; cdr3_aa: CASSHRAEAFF
d_call: NA; clone_size: few; j_call: TRBJ2-4; v_call: TRBV4-1; cdr3_length: 14; cdr3_nt: TGCGCCAGCAGCCAAGACGGGCTGAAAAACATTCAGTACTTC; cdr3_aa: CASSQDGLKNIQYF
d_call: NA; clone_size: NA; j_call: TRBJ2-1; v_call: TRBV7-9; cdr3_length: 15; cdr3_nt: TGTGCCAGCAGCTCACCGCCCCGGTTCAACAATGAGCAGTTCTTC; cdr3_aa: CASSSPPRFNNEQFF
d_call: NA; clone_size: NA; j_call: TRBJ2-7; v_call: TRBV7-9; cdr3_length: 13; cdr3_nt: TGTGCCAGCAGCAACGGGGTCTCCTACGAGCAGTACTTC; cdr3_aa: CASSNGVSYEQYF
d_call: NA; clone_size: few; j_call: TRBJ1-2; v_call: TRBV6-6; cdr3_length: 14; cdr3_nt: TGTGCCAGCAGTTATCGGGGTAACGTCTATGGCTACACCTTC; cdr3_aa: CASSYRGNVYGYTF
d_call: TRBD2; clone_size: NA; j_call: TRBJ2-4; v_call: TRBV7-2; cdr3_length: 18; cdr3_nt: TGTGCCAGCAGCTTAGCGCTCAGCGGGGGGGCCTTCGGAAACATTCAGTACTTC; cdr3_aa: CASSLALSGGAFGNIQYF
d_call: NA; clone_size: few; j_call: TRBJ2-1; v_call: TRBV7-2; cdr3_length: 16; cdr3_nt: TGTGCCAGCAGCTTAGGGGTGGGGAGCTCCTACAATGAGCAGTTCTTC; cdr3_aa: CASSLGVGSSYNEQFF
d_call: NA; clone_size: NA; j_call: TRBJ1-2; v_call: TRBV10-3; cdr3_length: 16; cdr3_nt: TGTGCCATCAGTCCTAAGCTATCGGGGGCAGGGGATGGCTACACCTTC; cdr3_aa: CAISPKLSGAGDGYTF
d_call: NA; clone_size: NA; j_call: TRBJ1-2; v_call: TRBV3-1; cdr3_length: 17; cdr3_nt: TGTGCCAGCAGCCAAGATTACATGAAGAAGCCTAACTATGGCTACACCTTC; cdr3_aa: CASSQDYMKKPNYGYTF
d_call: TRBD1; clone_size: NA; j_call: TRBJ1-5; v_call: TRBV4-1; cdr3_length: 14; cdr3_nt: TGCGCCAGCAGCCAGGACAGGGGGATTCAGCCCCAGCATTTT; cdr3_aa: CASSQDRGIQPQHF
d_call: NA; clone_size: NA; j_call: TRBJ2-5; v_call: TRBV9; cdr3_length: 15; cdr3_nt: TGTGCCAGCAGCGTAGCCCCCTCCCCCGGCGAGACCCAGTACTTC; cdr3_aa: CASSVAPSPGETQYF
d_call: NA; clone_size: NA; j_call: TRBJ1-2; v_call: TRBV5-1; cdr3_length: 12; cdr3_nt: TGCGCCAGCAGCTTGGATGTTGCCGGCTACACCTTC; cdr3_aa: CASSLDVAGYTF
d_call: TRBD1; clone_size: many; j_call: TRBJ2-4; v_call: TRBV7-2; cdr3_length: 14; cdr3_nt: TGTGCCAGCAATCCGGGACAGGGACAAAACATTCAGTACTTC; cdr3_aa: CASNPGQGQNIQYF
d_call: TRBD1; clone_size: few; j_call: TRBJ2-3; v_call: TRBV5-5; cdr3_length: 15; cdr3_nt: TGTGCCAGCAGCCCGGGGACAGGGATCACAGATACGCAGTATTTT; cdr3_aa: CASSPGTGITDTQYF
d_call: NA; clone_size: NA; j_call: TRBJ2-6; v_call: TRBV15; cdr3_length: 17; cdr3_nt: TGTGCCACCAGGAACCGCGTACAGGGTCCTGGGGCCAACGTCCTGACTTTC; cdr3_aa: CATRNRVQGPGANVLTF
d_call: NA; clone_size: few; j_call: TRBJ2-3; v_call: TRBV5-1; cdr3_length: 11; cdr3_nt: TGCGCCAGCATGCAGGAAGATACGCAGTATTTT; cdr3_aa: CASMQEDTQYF
d_call: TRBD1; clone_size: few; j_call: TRBJ2-3; v_call: TRBV6-2/TRBV6-3; cdr3_length: 16; cdr3_nt: TGTGCCAGCAGTTACTTCCGAGACAGGGGCGCAGATACGCAGTATTTT; cdr3_aa: CASSYFRDRGADTQYF
d_call: NA; clone_size: NA; j_call: TRBJ1-6; v_call: TRBV2; cdr3_length: 16; cdr3_nt: TGTGCCAGCAGTGAAGGGTGGGGCAGAACAAATTCACCCCTCCACTTT; cdr3_aa: CASSEGWGRTNSPLHF
d_call: TRBD1; clone_size: few; j_call: TRBJ1-2; v_call: TRBV10-2; cdr3_length: 13; cdr3_nt: TGCGCCAGCAGGGGCGACAGGGCATGGGGCTACACCTTC; cdr3_aa: CASRGDRAWGYTF
d_call: NA; clone_size: NA; j_call: TRBJ2-5; v_call: TRBV9; cdr3_length: 12; cdr3_nt: TGTGCCAGCAGCGTAGCTGGGGAGACCCAGTACTTC; cdr3_aa: CASSVAGETQYF
d_call: NA; clone_size: NA; j_call: TRBJ2-5; v_call: TRBV21-1; cdr3_length: 15; cdr3_nt: TGTGCCAGCAGCAGAGTGACAGCCGGTTGGGCGACCCAGTACTTC; cdr3_aa: CASSRVTAGWATQYF
d_call: NA; clone_size: NA; j_call: TRBJ2-5; v_call: TRBV7-7; cdr3_length: 13; cdr3_nt: TGTGCCAGCAGCTTAGTGGAGGAGAGGACCCAGTACTTC; cdr3_aa: CASSLVEERTQYF
d_call: TRBD2; clone_size: many; j_call: TRBJ2-5; v_call: TRBV24-1; cdr3_length: 18; cdr3_nt: TGTGCCACCAGTGATACCCTTTCAAGTAGCGGGGGACAAGAGACCCAGTACTTC; cdr3_aa: CATSDTLSSSGGQETQYF
d_call: TRBD1; clone_size: NA; j_call: TRBJ1-6; v_call: TRBV10-3; cdr3_length: 17; cdr3_nt: TGTGCCATCAGTGAGAGGCTCGGGACAGGATATAATTCACCCCTCCACTTT; cdr3_aa: CAISERLGTGYNSPLHF
d_call: NA; clone_size: few; j_call: TRBJ2-7; v_call: TRBV5-1; cdr3_length: 14; cdr3_nt: TGCGCCAGCAGCTTGGCACCACCCGACTACGAGCAGTACTTC; cdr3_aa: CASSLAPPDYEQYF
d_call: NA; clone_size: NA; j_call: TRBJ2-2; v_call: TRBV6-5; cdr3_length: 16; cdr3_nt: TGTGCCAGCACTGACGGCGGGGGCCGGAACACCGGGGAGCTGTTTTTT; cdr3_aa: CASTDGGGRNTGELFF
d_call: NA; clone_size: few; j_call: TRBJ1-1; v_call: TRBV12-3/TRBV12-4; cdr3_length: 18; cdr3_nt: TGTGCCAGCAGCGCGCAGGGGAGGGGAGTCCTCATGAACACTGAAGCTTTCTTT; cdr3_aa: CASSAQGRGVLMNTEAFF
d_call: NA; clone_size: NA; j_call: TRBJ2-7; v_call: TRBV4-1; cdr3_length: 13; cdr3_nt: TGCGCCAGCAGCCAAGCAGCGGCTCTCGAGCAGTACTTC; cdr3_aa: CASSQAAALEQYF